The rows below give T cell receptor beta chains drawn from one sample of a study of cytomegalovirus exposure and HLA in healthy donors. Sequenced by immunoSEQ multiplex PCR; TCRdb stores in-frame clones only, minus some. Altogether 150,000 to 200,000 clones are present, approximately 78% being singletons, with the ten largest covering 3% to 3.5%. Sequenced material: PBMCs. Every receptor here comes from a woman between 35 and 50 years old in good health and CMV-seronegative. The conserved cysteine and the conserved F or W are not part of the CDR3 here. Expanded clones get a size class; other rows say once, few or many, or leave the size out.

j_call	clone_size	cdr3_length	v_call	cdr3_aa
TRBJ2-7	.	11	TRBV7-7	ASSFDRGYGQY
TRBJ2-1	.	13	TRBV6-4	AGQAVVSSYNEQF
TRBJ2-7	.	14	TRBV7-9	SSSLAFGTASYEQY
TRBJ1-2	.	12	TRBV6-5	ASRDRGSGYGYT
TRBJ2-3	once	10	TRBV10-2	ASVAGADTQY
TRBJ2-3	.	12	TRBV5-1	ASSLVAGSDTQY
TRBJ2-5	.	12	TRBV2	ASRLRDNQETQY
TRBJ2-5	once	15	TRBV9	ASSVGDSGGLQETQY
TRBJ2-2	.	14	TRBV27	ASSFRGQTNTGELF
TRBJ2-5	.	13	TRBV18	ASSTFEGRQETQY
TRBJ2-1	.	9	TRBV7-6	ASSSLGEQF
TRBJ2-4	.	12	TRBV7-9	ASKTGGEGSIQY
TRBJ2-1	few	13	TRBV9	ASSASGGNYNEQF
TRBJ1-1	.	11	TRBV5-4	ASSTRDTPEAF
TRBJ2-1	.	14	TRBV7-7	ASSSGGVNNLNEQF
TRBJ1-6	.	14	TRBV7-2	ASSITTGGSGSPLH
TRBJ1-2	.	13	TRBV4-1	ASSHGTGSEYGYT
TRBJ1-1	.	11	TRBV5-1	ASSRTANEESF
TRBJ1-5	.	12	TRBV2	ASSGYRDVQPQH
TRBJ2-2	.	12	TRBV5-5	ASSWGQNTGELF